This paragraph covers one TCR beta chain sequence. These data belong to a study of blood T cell repertoires in COVID-19. Per the germline V gene, CDR1 is GTSNPN and CDR2 is SVGIG (reference sequence). V dropped 2 bases and J dropped 5; count of bases not matched to a gene: 5. The CDR3 contains 15 residues. Using immunoSEQ multiplex PCR, the repertoire was profiled, and TCRdb retains in-frame clones only, with some absent. The sample includes about 400,000 clones, 80% to 90% of them seen just once. Specimen: peripheral blood. The sequence was collected from a middle-aged man with acute or convalescent COVID-19. V and J are TRBV30 and TRBJ2-1; 11 bases are shared with TRBD2. Here the CDR3 DNA reads TGTGCCTGGAGTTCGGGACTAGCGGCAAACAATGAGCAGTTCTTC. This translates into CAWSSGLAANNEQFF.